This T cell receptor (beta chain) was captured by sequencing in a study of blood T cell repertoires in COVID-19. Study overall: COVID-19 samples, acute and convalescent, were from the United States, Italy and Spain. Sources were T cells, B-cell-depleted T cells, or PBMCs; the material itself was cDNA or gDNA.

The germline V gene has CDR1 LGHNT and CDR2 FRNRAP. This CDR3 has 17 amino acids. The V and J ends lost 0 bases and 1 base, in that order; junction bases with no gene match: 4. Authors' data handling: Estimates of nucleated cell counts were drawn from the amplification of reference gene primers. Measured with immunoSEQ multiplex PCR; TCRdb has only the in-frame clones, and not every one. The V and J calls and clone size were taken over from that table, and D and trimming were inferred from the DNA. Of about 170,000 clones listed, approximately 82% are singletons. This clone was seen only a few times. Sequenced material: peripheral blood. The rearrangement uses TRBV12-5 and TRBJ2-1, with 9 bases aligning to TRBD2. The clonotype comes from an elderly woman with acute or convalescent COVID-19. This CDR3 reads CASGLVLAGGSYNEQFF. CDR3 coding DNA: TGTGCTAGTGGTTTGGTACTCGCGGGAGGGTCCTACAATGAGCAGTTCTTC.